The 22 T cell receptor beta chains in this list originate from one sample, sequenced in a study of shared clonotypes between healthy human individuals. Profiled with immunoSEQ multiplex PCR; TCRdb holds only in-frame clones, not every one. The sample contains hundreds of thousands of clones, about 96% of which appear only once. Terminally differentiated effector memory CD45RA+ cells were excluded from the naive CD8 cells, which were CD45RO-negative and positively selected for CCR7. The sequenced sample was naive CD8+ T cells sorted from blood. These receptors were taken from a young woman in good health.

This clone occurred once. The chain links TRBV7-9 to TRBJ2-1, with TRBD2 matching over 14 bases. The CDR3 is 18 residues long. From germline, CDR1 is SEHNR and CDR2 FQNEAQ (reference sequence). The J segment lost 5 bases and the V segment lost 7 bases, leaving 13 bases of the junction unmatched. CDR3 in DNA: TGTGCCAGCACCCCAGGACTAGCGGGAGGCTATATAGACAATGAGCAGTTCTTC. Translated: CASTPGLAGGYIDNEQFF.

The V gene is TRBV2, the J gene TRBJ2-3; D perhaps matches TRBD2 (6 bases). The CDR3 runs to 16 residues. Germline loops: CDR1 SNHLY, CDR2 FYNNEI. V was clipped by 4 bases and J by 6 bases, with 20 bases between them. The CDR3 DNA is TGTGCCAGCAGTGCACGCTTCAGCAGGGAGGCGGATACGCAGTATTTT. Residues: CASSARFSREADTQYF. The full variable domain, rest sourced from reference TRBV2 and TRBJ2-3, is EPEVTQTPSHQVTQMGQEVILRCVPISNHLYFYWYRQILGQKVEFLVSFYNNEISEKSEIFDDQFSVERPDGSNFTLKIRSTKLEDSAMYFCASSARFSREADTQYFGPGTRLTVL.

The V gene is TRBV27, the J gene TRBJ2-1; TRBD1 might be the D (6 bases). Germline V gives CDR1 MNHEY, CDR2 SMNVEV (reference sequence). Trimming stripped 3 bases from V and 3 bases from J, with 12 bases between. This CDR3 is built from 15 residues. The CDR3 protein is CASSFRGAVYNEQFF. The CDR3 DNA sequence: TGTGCCAGCAGTTTCAGGGGCGCTGTCTACAATGAGCAGTTCTTC.

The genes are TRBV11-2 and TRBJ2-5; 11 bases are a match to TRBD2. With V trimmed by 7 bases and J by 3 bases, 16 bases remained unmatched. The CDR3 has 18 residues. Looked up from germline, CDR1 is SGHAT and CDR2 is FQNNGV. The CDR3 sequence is CASTPGGSTLAGEETQYF. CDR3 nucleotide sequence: TGTGCCAGCACCCCAGGGGGGTCCACACTAGCGGGAGAAGAGACCCAGTACTTC.

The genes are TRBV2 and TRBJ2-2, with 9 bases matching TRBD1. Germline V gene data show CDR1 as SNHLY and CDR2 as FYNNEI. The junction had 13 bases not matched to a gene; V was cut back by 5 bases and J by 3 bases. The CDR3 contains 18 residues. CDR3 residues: CASSWHPEQGAYTGELFF. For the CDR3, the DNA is TGTGCCAGCAGTTGGCATCCGGAACAGGGGGCATACACCGGGGAGCTGTTTTTT.

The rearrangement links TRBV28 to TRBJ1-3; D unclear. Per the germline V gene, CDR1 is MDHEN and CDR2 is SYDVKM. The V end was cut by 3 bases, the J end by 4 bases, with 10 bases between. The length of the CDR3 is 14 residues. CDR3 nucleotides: TGTGCCAGCAGTTTCGGGGTGCCCGGAAACACCATATATTTT. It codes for CASSFGVPGNTIYF.

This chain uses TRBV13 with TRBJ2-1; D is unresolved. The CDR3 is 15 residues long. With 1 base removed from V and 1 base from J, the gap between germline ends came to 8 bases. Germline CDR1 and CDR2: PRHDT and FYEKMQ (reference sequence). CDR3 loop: CASSLDGQSYNEQFF. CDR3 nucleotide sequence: TGTGCCAGCAGCTTAGACGGCCAATCCTACAATGAGCAGTTCTTC. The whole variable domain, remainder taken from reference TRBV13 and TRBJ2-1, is AAGVIQSPRHLIKEKRETATLKCYPIPRHDTVYWYQQGPGQDPQFLISFYEKMQSDKGSIPDRFSAQQFSDYHSELNMSSLELGDSALYFCASSLDGQSYNEQFFGPGTRLTVL.

CDR3 nucleotide sequence: TGTGCCAGCGGGTCCAACACTGAAGCTTTCTTT. This gives the protein CASGSNTEAFF. This rearrangement joins TRBV5-8 to TRBJ1-1, with D unclear. CDR1 SGHTS and CDR2 YDEGEE come from the germline V gene. Trimming took 7 bases from V and 2 from J, leaving 6 bases between them. This CDR3 contains 11 residues.

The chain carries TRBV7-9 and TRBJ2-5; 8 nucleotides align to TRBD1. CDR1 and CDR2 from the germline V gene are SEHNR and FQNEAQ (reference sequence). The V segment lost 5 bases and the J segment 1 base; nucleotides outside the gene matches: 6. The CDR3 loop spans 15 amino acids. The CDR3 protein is CASSPRTGSQETQYF. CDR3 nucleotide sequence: TGTGCCAGCAGCCCCCGGACAGGGAGCCAAGAGACCCAGTACTTC.

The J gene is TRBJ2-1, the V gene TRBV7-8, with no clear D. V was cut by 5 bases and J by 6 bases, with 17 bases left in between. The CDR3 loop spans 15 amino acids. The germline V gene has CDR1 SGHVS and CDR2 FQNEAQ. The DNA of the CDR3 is TGTGCCAGCAGCCCAGATTATTCGGCCCGCAATGAGCAGTTCTTC. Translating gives CASSPDYSARNEQFF. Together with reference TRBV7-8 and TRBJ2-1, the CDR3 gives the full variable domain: GAGVSQSPRYKVAKRGQDVALRCDPISGHVSLFWYQQALGQGPEFLTYFQNEAQLDKSGLPSDRFFAERPEGSVSTLKIQRTQQEDSAVYLCASSPDYSARNEQFFGPGTRLTVL.

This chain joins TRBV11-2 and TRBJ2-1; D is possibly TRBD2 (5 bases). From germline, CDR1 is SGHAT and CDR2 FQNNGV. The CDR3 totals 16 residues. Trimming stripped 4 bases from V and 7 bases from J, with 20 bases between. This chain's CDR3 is CASSSPVTTSRNEQFF. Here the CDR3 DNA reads TGTGCCAGCAGCTCCCCCGTGACTACCTCTCGGAATGAGCAGTTCTTC. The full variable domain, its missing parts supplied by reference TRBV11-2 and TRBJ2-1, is EAGVAQSPRYKIIEKRQSVAFWCNPISGHATLYWYQQILGQGPKLLIQFQNNGVVDDSQLPKDRFSAERLKGVDSTLKIQPAKLEDSAVYLCASSSPVTTSRNEQFFGPGTRLTVL.

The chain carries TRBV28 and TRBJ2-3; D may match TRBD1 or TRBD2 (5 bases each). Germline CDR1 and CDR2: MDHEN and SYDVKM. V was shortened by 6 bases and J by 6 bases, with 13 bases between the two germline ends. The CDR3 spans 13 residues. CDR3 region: CASRSRGGDTQYF. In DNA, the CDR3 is TGTGCCAGCAGGTCTCGGGGCGGGGATACGCAGTATTTT.

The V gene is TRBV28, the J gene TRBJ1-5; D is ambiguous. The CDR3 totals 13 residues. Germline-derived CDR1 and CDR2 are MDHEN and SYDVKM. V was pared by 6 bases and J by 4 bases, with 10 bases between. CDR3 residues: CASSPSTNQPQHF. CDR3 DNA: TGTGCCAGCAGCCCCTCCACAAATCAGCCCCAGCATTTT.

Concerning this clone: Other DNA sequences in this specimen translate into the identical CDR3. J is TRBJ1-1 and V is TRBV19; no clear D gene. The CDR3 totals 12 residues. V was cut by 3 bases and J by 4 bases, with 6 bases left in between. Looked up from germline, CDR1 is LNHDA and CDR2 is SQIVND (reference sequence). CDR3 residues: CASSIGSTEAFF. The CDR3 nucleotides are TGTGCCAGTAGTATCGGTTCCACTGAAGCTTTCTTT.

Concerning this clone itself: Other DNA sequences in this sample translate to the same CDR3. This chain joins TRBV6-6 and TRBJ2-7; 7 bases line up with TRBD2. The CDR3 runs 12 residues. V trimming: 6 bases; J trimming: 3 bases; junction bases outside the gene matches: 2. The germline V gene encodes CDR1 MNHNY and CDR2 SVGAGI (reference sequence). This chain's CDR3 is CASSPGGYEQYF. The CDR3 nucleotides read TGTGCCAGCAGCCCGGGGGGCTACGAGCAGTACTTC.

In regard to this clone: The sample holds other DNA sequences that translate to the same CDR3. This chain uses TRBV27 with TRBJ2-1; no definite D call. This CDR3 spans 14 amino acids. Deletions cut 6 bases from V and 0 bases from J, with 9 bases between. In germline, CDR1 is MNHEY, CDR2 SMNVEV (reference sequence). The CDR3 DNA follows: TGTGCCAGCAGCCTGGGATCCTCCTACAATGAGCAGTTCTTC. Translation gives CASSLGSSYNEQFF.

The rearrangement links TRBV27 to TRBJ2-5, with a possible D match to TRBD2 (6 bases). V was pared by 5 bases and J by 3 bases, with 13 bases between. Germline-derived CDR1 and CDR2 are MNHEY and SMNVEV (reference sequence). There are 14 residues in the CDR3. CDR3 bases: TGTGCCAGCAGTCGCCTCGGGACTGAAGAGACCCAGTACTTC. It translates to CASSRLGTEETQYF.

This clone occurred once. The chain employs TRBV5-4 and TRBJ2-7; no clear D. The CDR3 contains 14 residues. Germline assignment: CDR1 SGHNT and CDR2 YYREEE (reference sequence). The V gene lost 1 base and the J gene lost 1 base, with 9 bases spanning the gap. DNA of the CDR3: TGTGCCAGCAGCTTGATTCAGAGTTCCTACGAGCAGTACTTC. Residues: CASSLIQSSYEQYF.

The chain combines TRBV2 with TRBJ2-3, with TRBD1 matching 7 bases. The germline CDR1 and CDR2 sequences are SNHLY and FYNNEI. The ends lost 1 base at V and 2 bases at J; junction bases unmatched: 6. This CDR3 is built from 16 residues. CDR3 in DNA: TGTGCCAGCAGTGAAGGGACAGGATACTTCACAGATACGCAGTATTTT. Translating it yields CASSEGTGYFTDTQYF.

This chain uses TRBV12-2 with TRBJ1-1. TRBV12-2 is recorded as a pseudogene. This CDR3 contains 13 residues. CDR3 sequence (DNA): TGTGCAAGTCGCTTAGAGGTTAACACTGAAGCTTTCTTT. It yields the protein CASRLEVNTEAFF.

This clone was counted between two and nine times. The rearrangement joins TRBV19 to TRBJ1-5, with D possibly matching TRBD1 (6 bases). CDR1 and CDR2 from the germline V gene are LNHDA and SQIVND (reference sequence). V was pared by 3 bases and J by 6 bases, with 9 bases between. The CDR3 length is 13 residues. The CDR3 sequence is CASSIGQTQPQHF. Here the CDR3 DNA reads TGTGCCAGTAGTATCGGACAGACTCAGCCCCAGCATTTT. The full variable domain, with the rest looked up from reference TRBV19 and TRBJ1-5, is DGGITQSPKYLFRKEGQNVTLSCEQNLNHDAMYWYRQDPGQGLRLIYYSQIVNDFQKGDIAEGYSVSREKKESFPLTVTSAQKNPTAFYLCASSIGQTQPQHFGDGTRLSIL.

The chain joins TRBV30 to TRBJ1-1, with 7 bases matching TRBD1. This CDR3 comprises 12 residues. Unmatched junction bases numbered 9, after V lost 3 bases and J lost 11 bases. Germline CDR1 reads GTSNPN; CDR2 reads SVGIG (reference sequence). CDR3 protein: CAWRTGPLDAFF. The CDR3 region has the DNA TGTGCCTGGAGGACAGGGCCTTTAGACGCTTTCTTT.